This T cell receptor beta chain was retrieved from a study of regulatory T cells in long-lasting Graves disease. Study-wide findings and caveats: TRBV28 was favored in persistent disease, as were TRBJ1-2 and TRBJ2-5.

In its sample, this clonotype was seen many times. Its antigen is not identified. For TCR beta, libraries came from iRepertoire HTBI primers and Arm-PCR of CDR3 regions. TCRdb re-called the multiplex PCR reads with MiXCR, one entry per CDR3 protein. The repertoire holds over 400,000 distinct CDR3 sequences, with approximately 14% as singletons. The time point was: newly diagnosed GD, antithyroid drugs for less than 3 months. The TCR library was made from RNA that had been extracted from PBMCs in TRIzol. A volume of nine milliliters of peripheral blood was collected in EDTA tubes. CDR3 length: 16 residues. The germline V gene encodes CDR1 SGHAT and CDR2 FQNNGV. Trimming removed 0 bases from V and 5 bases from J; junction bases left unmatched: 7. The sample was also linked to a second study, of T cells in Graves' hyperthyroidism and ophthalmopathy. As that study records: Graves' hyperthyroidism was deemed stable absent ophthalmopathy progression within 18 months. When the TCR CDR3 underwent first-round RT-PCR, the HTBI primer set was used.

The chain joins TRBV11-2 to TRBJ2-1; the match to TRBD2 covers 7 bases. This receptor was obtained from a woman aged 45-65 years with Graves disease. Sequencing used peripheral blood mononuclear cells (PBMCs), obtained at new diagnosis, from a patient treated with antithyroid drugs. This chain's CDR3 is CASSLEWVTSDNEQFF. The CDR3 coding sequence is TGTGCCAGCAGCTTAGAGTGGGTTACTAGCGACAATGAGCAGTTCTTC.